A single sample gave rise to the 10 T cell receptor beta chains below, sequenced in a study of T cells after yellow fever vaccination. TCRdb analysed the 5' RACE reads with MiXCR anew, one entry per CDR3 protein. This table has fewer than 450,000 distinct CDR3 sequences, around a tenth appearing once. This sample comprised PBMCs, obtained on the day of the first yellow fever vaccination. All receptors come from a man aged 18 to 35 who received the YFV17D yellow fever vaccine.

This clonotype was observed a few times. The V and J genes are TRBV6-2 or TRBV6-3 and TRBJ2-1, with D possibly matching TRBD1 (6 bases). The length of the CDR3 is 15 residues. The V gene's germline CDR1 is MNHEY and CDR2 SVGEGT. V lost 1 base and J lost 6, with 13 bases in between. CDR3 amino acids: CASSYYQGWSNEQFF. DNA for the CDR3: TGTGCCAGCAGTTACTATCAGGGGTGGAGCAATGAGCAGTTCTTC.

This clonotype was seen only a few times. V and J are TRBV12-5 and TRBJ2-1; 11 bases match TRBD2. V trimming: 9 bases; J trimming: 0 bases; junction bases outside the gene matches: 4. CDR3 length: 15 residues. Germline V gene sequence: CDR1 LGHNT, CDR2 FRNRAP. Written as DNA, the CDR3 is TGTGCTAGCCGACTAGCGGGACTCTCCTACAATGAGCAGTTCTTC. Protein product: CASRLAGLSYNEQFF.

The V call is TRBV20-1, the J call TRBJ1-4; no clear D. The germline gives CDR1 DFQATT, CDR2 SNEGSKA (reference sequence). The CDR3 covers 15 residues. V was trimmed by 1 base and J by 8 bases, leaving 17 bases between them. CDR3 sequence reads: CSARVPGWVREKLFF. As DNA, the CDR3 is TGCAGTGCTAGAGTACCGGGCTGGGTGCGGGAAAAACTGTTTTTT.

The chain employs TRBV7-2 and TRBJ2-7; 10 bases align to TRBD1. The CDR3 is 15 amino acids. Germline loops: CDR1 SGHTA, CDR2 FQGNSA. V dropped 5 bases and J dropped 6; count of bases not matched to a gene: 10. CDR3 in DNA: TGTGCCAGCAGCCCCACGGGGACAGGGGTAGTCGAGCAGTACTTC. Encoded protein: CASSPTGTGVVEQYF.

The chain recombines TRBV14 with TRBJ2-5, with D unresolved. V lost 2 bases and J 4 bases, leaving 14 bases between the germline ends. This CDR3 region has 15 residues. Germline CDR1 SGHDN, CDR2 FVKESK. The CDR3 nucleotides read TGTGCCAGCAGCCAAACCGATTGGGCAGGAGAGACCCAGTACTTC. Residues: CASSQTDWAGETQYF. The full variable domain, in which reference TRBV14 and TRBJ2-5 provide the parts outside the CDR3, is EAGVTQFPSHSVIEKGQTVTLRCDPISGHDNLYWYRRVMGKEIKFLLHFVKESKQDESGMPNNRFLAERTGGTYSTLKVQPAELEDSGVYFCASSQTDWAGETQYFGPGTRLLVL.

The DNA for the CDR3 is TGTGCCAGTACCGGGAGTAGGGAGACCCAGTACTTC. Translating gives CASTGSRETQYF. The V call is TRBV7-6, the J call TRBJ2-5; a possible D gene is TRBD2 (6 bases). Germline assignment: CDR1 SGHVS and CDR2 FNYEAQ. Trimming left V 9 bases short and J 5 bases short, with 13 bases between. The CDR3 contains 12 residues.

This clonotype was seen many times. The CDR3 DNA sequence: TGTGCCAGCAGCACCGCGGGCGGCAATCAGCCCCAGCATTTT. Its translation is CASSTAGGNQPQHF. The gene calls are TRBV7-9 and TRBJ1-5; D not resolved. Trimming left V 5 bases short and J 2 bases short, with 10 bases between. The length of the CDR3 is 14 residues. CDR1 and CDR2 (germline): SEHNR, FQNEAQ (reference sequence).

This clonotype came up a few times. The V and J genes are TRBV7-9 and TRBJ1-4; D perhaps matches TRBD1 (5 bases). The germline V gene has CDR1 SEHNR and CDR2 FQNEAQ (reference sequence). Trimming pared 4 bases from V and 7 bases from J, leaving 10 bases between. The CDR3 is made up of 13 amino acids. The CDR3 region is CASSSPGLEKLFF. The CDR3 bases are TGTGCCAGCAGCTCCCCAGGGCTTGAAAAACTGTTTTTT.

This clonotype has more than one count but fewer than ten. The rearrangement uses TRBV11-2 and TRBJ2-3, with 9 bases lining up with TRBD2. The V and J ends lost 5 bases and 2 bases, in that order; junction bases with no gene match: 8. CDR3 length equals 16 residues. Germline-derived CDR1 and CDR2 are SGHAT and FQNNGV. The CDR3 bases are TGTGCCAGCAGCACTAAAAGCGGGGGGAACACAGATACGCAGTATTTT. It specifies CASSTKSGGNTDTQYF. Full variable domain (remainder filled in from reference TRBV11-2 and TRBJ2-3): EAGVAQSPRYKIIEKRQSVAFWCNPISGHATLYWYQQILGQGPKLLIQFQNNGVVDDSQLPKDRFSAERLKGVDSTLKIQPAKLEDSAVYLCASSTKSGGNTDTQYFGPGTRLTVL.

The chain is built from TRBV9 and TRBJ1-2; 7 bases align to TRBD1. The CDR3 contains 13 residues. V dropped 0 bases and J dropped 8; count of bases not matched to a gene: 4. The germline V gene has CDR1 SGDLS and CDR2 YYNGEE. DNA of the CDR3: TGTGCCAGCAGCGTAGAGGGGGCCGGCGGCTACACCTTC. Translation: CASSVEGAGGYTF. Complete variable domain (other parts from reference TRBV9 and TRBJ1-2): DSGVTQTPKHLITATGQRVTLRCSPRSGDLSVYWYQQSLDQGLQFLIQYYNGEERAKGNILERFSAQQFPDLHSELNLSSLELGDSALYFCASSVEGAGGYTFGSGTRLTVV.